These 21 T cell receptor beta chains were sequenced from one sample in a study of CD8 T cells in ankylosing spondylitis. Their antigen targets remain unknown. MiXCR, run by TCRdb on the 5' RACE reads, gives a single entry per CDR3 protein. The sample holds approximately 300,000 distinct CDR3 sequences, roughly 8% seen once. Points from the study as a whole: Apparently characteristic of ankylosing spondylitis blood was a TCR beta motif (about eight highly homologous variants).

The sample taken for sequencing was blood, either unsorted or a sorted T cell fraction (not recorded which). Source of these receptors: a male donor with ankylosing spondylitis.

Here the CDR3 DNA reads TGTGCCACGCAGATGCGGACAGGACAGGCCAACGTCCTGACTTTC. The encoded protein is CATQMRTGQANVLTF. This chain links TRBV2 with TRBJ2-6, with TRBD1 matching 7 bases. Germline V gene lookup returns CDR1 SNHLY and CDR2 FYNNEI. This CDR3 has 15 amino acids. The trim removed 10 bases at V and 6 bases at J, leaving 12 bases unmatched.

This clonotype was seen more than once but under ten times. The chain couples TRBV27 to TRBJ2-2; no clear D. This CDR3 contains 11 residues. Deletions cut 7 bases from V and 4 bases from J, with 4 bases between. CDR1 is MNHEY, CDR2 SMNVEV, per germline (reference sequence). CDR3 sequence (DNA): TGTGCCAGCACCAGCACCGGGGAGCTGTTTTTT. Translating it yields CASTSTGELFF.

The V call is TRBV20-1, the J call TRBJ2-1; D is possibly TRBD2 (6 bases). CDR1 is DFQATT, CDR2 SNEGSKA, per germline (reference sequence). V was shortened by 0 bases and J by 5 bases, with 14 bases between the two germline ends. This CDR3 region has 15 residues. The CDR3 protein is CSARDWRRVDNEQFF. Here the CDR3 DNA reads TGCAGTGCTAGAGATTGGAGGAGGGTGGACAATGAGCAGTTCTTC.

This clonotype turned up a few times. The rearrangement uses TRBV11-3 and TRBJ2-1; a weak D match, TRBD1 (5 bases). The V and J ends lost 4 bases and 9 bases respectively, with 13 bases between them. Germline CDR1 and CDR2: SGHNT and YENEEA. The CDR3 is 13 amino acids. CDR3 nucleotides: TGTGCCAGCAGCTCAACCGGACACTTTGAGCAGTTCTTC. The encoded protein is CASSSTGHFEQFF.

This clonotype was picked up many times. The V call is TRBV5-1, the J call TRBJ2-6; 11 nucleotides match TRBD1. Per germline, CDR1 SGHRS and CDR2 YFSETQ. The V segment lost 1 base and the J segment 0 bases; nucleotides outside the gene matches: 9. This CDR3 region has 20 residues. CDR3 region: CASSLIFGQGATSGANVLTF. The CDR3 coding sequence is TGCGCCAGCAGCTTGATTTTCGGACAGGGGGCAACCTCTGGGGCCAACGTCCTGACTTTC.

This chain links TRBV18 with TRBJ2-7, with 8 bases that match TRBD1. Trimming took 5 bases from V and 0 from J; bases not matched to a gene: 9. Germline V gives CDR1 KGHSH, CDR2 LQKENI. The CDR3 extends over 16 amino acids. CDR3 sequence: CASSRRQGYLSYEQYF. CDR3 DNA sequence: TGTGCCAGCTCAAGAAGACAGGGGTACCTCTCCTACGAGCAGTACTTC.

This clonotype was detected only once. The genes are TRBV7-2 and TRBJ1-1; 7 bases are a match to TRBD1. Germline V gives CDR1 SGHTA, CDR2 FQGNSA. The CDR3 loop spans 15 amino acids. V was clipped by 6 bases and J by 5 bases; unmatched bases: 12. CDR3 coding DNA: TGTGCCAGCAGAAAAGCAGGGGGAATGAGAACTGAAGCTTTCTTT. Amino acids: CASRKAGGMRTEAFF.

In this sample, this clonotype turned up a few times. CDR3 sequence: CASSFGGGLNTGELFF. CDR3 bases: TGTGCCAGCAGTTTTGGGGGGGGGCTGAACACCGGGGAGCTGTTTTTT. The V and J genes are TRBV12-3 or TRBV12-4 and TRBJ2-2, with D possibly TRBD2 on 7 matching bases. Trimming removed 3 bases from V and 1 base from J, with 12 bases in between. CDR3 length: 16 residues.

The chain uses TRBV4-1 and TRBJ2-7; D is possibly TRBD1 (5 bases). In germline, CDR1 is MGHRA, CDR2 YSYEKL. The V end lost 1 base, the J end lost 0 bases, and 10 bases lay between the germline ends. This CDR3 spans 15 amino acids. Here the CDR3 DNA reads TGCGCCAGCAGCCAAGGGACACTGAGCTCCTACGAGCAGTACTTC. Translation gives CASSQGTLSSYEQYF.

This clonotype was observed many times. The gene calls are TRBV29-1 and TRBJ2-7; no firm D call. V was shortened by 6 bases and J by 3 bases, with 15 bases between the two germline ends. The germline V gene has CDR1 SQVTM and CDR2 ANQGSEA. This CDR3 is 13 amino acids long. CDR3 nucleotides: TGCAGCGTCTCGGCGCAGTCAGACTACGAGCAGTACTTC. It translates to CSVSAQSDYEQYF.

In its sample, this clonotype was seen a few times. V gene TRBV12-3 or TRBV12-4 combines with J gene TRBJ2-1; 10 bases align to TRBD1. V trimming: 8 bases; J trimming: 9 bases; junction bases outside the gene matches: 13. The CDR3 is 15 amino acids. CDR3 sequence (DNA): TGTGCCAGCCGAAAGCGACAGGGGGCGAGAGGTGAGCAGTTCTTC. Translation gives CASRKRQGARGEQFF.

This clonotype was picked up many times. The chain has TRBV7-3 and TRBJ2-3; possibly TRBD2 for D (5 bases). The CDR3 is 15 residues long. Germline CDR1 and CDR2: SGHTA and FQGTGA. With 2 bases removed from V and 4 bases from J, the gap between germline ends came to 13 bases. This chain's CDR3 is CASSLWESLPDTQYF. DNA for the CDR3: TGTGCCAGCAGCTTATGGGAGTCGCTCCCAGATACGCAGTATTTT.

This clonotype was counted many times. V and J are TRBV7-9 and TRBJ2-2; D remains ambiguous. This CDR3 contains 10 residues. V shed 9 bases and J shed 4 bases, with 3 bases lying between them. The germline CDR1 and CDR2 sequences are SEHNR and FQNEAQ (reference sequence). In DNA, the CDR3 is TGTGCCAGTTCCACCGGGGAGCTGTTTTTT. It codes for CASSTGELFF. The variable domain in full, with the rest retrieved from reference TRBV7-9 and TRBJ2-2, is DTGVSQNPRHKITKRGQNVTFRCDPISEHNRLYWYRQTLGQGPEFLTYFQNEAQLEKSRLLSDRFSAERPKGSFSTLEIQRTEQGDSAMYLCASSTGELFFGEGSRLTVL.

This clonotype was picked up a small number of times. J is TRBJ2-7 and V is TRBV10-3; 11 positions agree with TRBD2. V shed 10 bases, J shed 7 bases, and the junction held 9 bases outside the gene matches. This CDR3 has 13 residues. The V gene's germline CDR1 is ENHRY and CDR2 SYGVKD. The CDR3 DNA sequence: TGTGCCACGAATAGCGGGAGGGCCTCTGAGCAGTACTTC. The encoded protein is CATNSGRASEQYF.

The chain joins TRBV28 to TRBJ1-2, with TRBD1 as a possible D gene (6 bases). Germline lookup yields CDR1 MDHEN and CDR2 SYDVKM. The V gene lost 5 bases and the J gene lost 5 bases, with 12 bases spanning the gap. The CDR3 extends over 13 amino acids. CDR3 nucleotides: TGTGCCAGCAGTGGGGGCAGACTTTATGGCTACACCTTC. Translation gives CASSGGRLYGYTF.

At least ten counts were recorded for this clonotype. The genes are TRBV5-1 and TRBJ2-6; D unclear. CDR3 size: 16 residues. V was trimmed by 5 bases and J by 2 bases, leaving 14 bases between them. The V gene's germline CDR1 is SGHRS and CDR2 YFSETQ. CDR3: CASSTGPYPGANVLTF. The CDR3 bases are TGCGCCAGCAGTACCGGGCCATACCCTGGGGCCAACGTCCTGACTTTC.

The CDR3 here is CSVASGSRQFF. In nucleotides, the CDR3 is TGCAGCGTCGCTAGCGGGAGCCGCCAGTTCTTC. The chain uses TRBV29-1 and TRBJ2-1; 10 positions match TRBD2. This CDR3 spans 11 amino acids. Trimming at V came to 6 bases and at J to 13 bases, leaving 6 bases not matched to a gene. Germline V CDR1 and CDR2: SQVTM, ANQGSEA.

The chain joins TRBV25-1 to TRBJ2-7, with 7 nucleotides matching TRBD1. The germline gives CDR1 MGHDK, CDR2 SYGVNS. This CDR3 spans 16 amino acids. Unmatched junction bases numbered 10, after V lost 5 bases and J lost 0 bases. The CDR3 is CASSWGTGTDSYEQYF. The CDR3 DNA sequence: TGTGCCAGCAGTTGGGGTACCGGGACAGACTCCTACGAGCAGTACTTC.

This clonotype was observed many times. The V call is TRBV29-1, the J call TRBJ2-1, with D possibly being TRBD1 (5 bases). The germline V gene encodes CDR1 SQVTM and CDR2 ANQGSEA. The CDR3 covers 11 residues. V was trimmed by 2 bases and J by 7 bases, leaving 6 bases between them. CDR3 sequence reads: CSVERGNEQFF. As DNA, the CDR3 is TGCAGCGTTGAAAGGGGTAATGAGCAGTTCTTC.

This clonotype was detected ten times or more. This chain uses TRBV28 with TRBJ1-1; D not certain. CDR1 is MDHEN and CDR2 is SYDVKM in the germline V gene. CDR3 size: 16 residues. The V end was cut by 3 bases, the J end by 3 bases, with 17 bases between. The CDR3 DNA reads TGTGCCAGCAGTTTCCCGGCGTGGTCCGGCGACACTGAAGCTTTCTTT. This translates into CASSFPAWSGDTEAFF.

This clonotype came up many times. The chain employs TRBV12-3 or TRBV12-4 and TRBJ2-7, with 7 bases identical to TRBD2. Trimming cost V 1 base and J 0 bases; bases outside gene matches: 3. This CDR3 spans 15 amino acids. The CDR3 loop reads CASSLVWTSSYEQYF. DNA for the CDR3: TGTGCCAGCAGTTTAGTGTGGACTAGCTCCTACGAGCAGTACTTC.